This T cell receptor (beta chain) comes out of a study of TIL therapy for anti-PD-1-resistant metastatic lung cancer (dated by TCRdb to about 2021). Turning to the overall study: Enrolled patients had a median age of about 53 years (range roughly 38-80) and a median tumor PD-L1 proportion score of 6% to 6.5%. The cohort was composed predominantly of lung adenocarcinoma, with a few EGFR-mutant and two ALK-rearranged tumors included, and half of patients were identified as current or former smokers. A median non-synonymous tumor mutation burden of around 1.5 mutations per megabase was determined across the cohort by whole-exome sequencing. Clonotypes were tracked across tumor, expanded TIL product and serial blood samples by T cell receptor beta sequencing of tumor and peripheral blood. The research as a whole found: Clonal turnover during TIL culture was high, and many clones enriched in the product were not detected in the baseline tumor, suggesting clonal contraction instead of faithful expansion. The cohort was highly selected, including more treatment-naive, never-smoker and oncogene-addicted patients than is typical, which limits generalizability. The study protocol defined all tumor marker inferences as exploratory. Compared with baseline intratumoral T cells, expanded TIL cultures were more clonal and less diverse (median clonality around 5.9% vs 31%, p < 0.0001).

This sample's time point label indicates: pre-treatment sample, taken before nivolumab and TIL therapy. The baseline tumor samples were excised metastases, mostly pleural nodules or supraclavicular lymph nodes, taken from the same resection that was used to grow TIL. Tumors were harvested before any PD-1/PD-L1 blockade; patients then received nivolumab, and those progressing received lymphodepletion, expanded TIL infusion and IL-2. Adults with stage 4 NSCLC were enrolled in a dual-center phase I trial from 2017 to early 2020. The samples were obtained from a phase I trial that was single-arm and open-label and tested tumor-infiltrating lymphocyte therapy combined with nivolumab in advanced non-small cell lung cancer. Parts of each resected tumor were snap-frozen in liquid nitrogen and kept at -80 degrees C. Tumor regions of interest were selected on H&E sections using laser-capture macrodissection, ground into roughly 14 mg aliquots, and extracted using Qiagen Allprep kits.

Using bias-controlled multiplex PCR with the immunoSEQ v3 hsTCRB kit, the TCR beta CDR3 regions were amplified from genomic DNA. TCR libraries were sequenced on an Illumina NextSeq 500 to about 2.1 million read pairs for survey level or roughly 5-6.5 million for deep level. The original methods were these. V, D and J genes were assigned, non-productive sequences were removed, and clonality was reported by immunoSEQ Analyzer software. Repertoires were compared using productive Simpson clonality and Morisita overlap index of productive TRB rearrangements between infused TIL and blood. In its TCRdb copy, this immuneACCESS table keeps in-frame sequences only and misses some clones. Where compared with another copy, unresolved V genes explain less than half of these, and the others have no known cause. V and J calls plus clone size are reproduced from that table; the DNA served to infer D and trimming. This sample is represented by 95,000 or so clones; roughly 65% of them were singletons. The ten largest account for 10% to 11% of the sample.

With regard to this clone: What this receptor recognizes is not known. No per-base quality is available; no much larger clone lies one base away.

The V end gives up 6 bases and the J end 3 bases, leaving 11 bases in the junction not matched to a gene. Based on the germline V gene, the CDR1 and CDR2 sequences are MNHEY and SVGEGT. The CDR3 runs 15 amino acids, cysteine and phenylalanine included. CDR3 DNA is the only sequence kept; it has 45 bases, read in frame from the first base. This receptor was obtained from a person aged 25 to 85 with non-small cell lung cancer. The V and J genes are TRBV6-2 or TRBV6-3 and TRBJ2-7; a stretch of 7 junction bases matches TRBD2. Sequencing used tumor tissue, obtained at baseline. Here is the DNA: TGTGCCAGCAGCGGGAGCGGGAAGCCCGTCTACGAGCAGTACTTC. Its product reads: CASSGSGKPVYEQYF.